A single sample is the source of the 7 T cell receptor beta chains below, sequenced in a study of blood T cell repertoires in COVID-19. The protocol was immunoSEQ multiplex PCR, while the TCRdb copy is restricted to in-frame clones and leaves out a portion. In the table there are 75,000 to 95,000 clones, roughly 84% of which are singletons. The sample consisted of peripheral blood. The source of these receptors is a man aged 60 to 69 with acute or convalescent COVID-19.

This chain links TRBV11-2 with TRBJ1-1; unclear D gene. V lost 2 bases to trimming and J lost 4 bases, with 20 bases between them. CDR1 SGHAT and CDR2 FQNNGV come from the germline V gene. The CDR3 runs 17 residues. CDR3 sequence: CASSLSLGVGSATEAFF. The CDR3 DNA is TGTGCCAGCAGCTTATCCTTGGGAGTAGGCTCGGCCACTGAAGCTTTCTTT.

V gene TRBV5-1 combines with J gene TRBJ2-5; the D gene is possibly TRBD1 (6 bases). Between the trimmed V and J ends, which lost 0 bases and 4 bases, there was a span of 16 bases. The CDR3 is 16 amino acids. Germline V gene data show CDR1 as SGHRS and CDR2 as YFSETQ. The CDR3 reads CASSLAGTGSRETQYF. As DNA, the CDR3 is TGCGCCAGCAGCTTGGCCGGAACAGGGTCGCGAGAGACCCAGTACTTC. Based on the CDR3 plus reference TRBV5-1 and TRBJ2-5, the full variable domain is KAGVTQTPRYLIKTRGQQVTLSCSPISGHRSVSWYQQTPGQGLQFLFEYFSETQRNKGNFPGRFSGRQFSNSRSEMNVSTLELGDSALYLCASSLAGTGSRETQYFGPGTRLLVL.

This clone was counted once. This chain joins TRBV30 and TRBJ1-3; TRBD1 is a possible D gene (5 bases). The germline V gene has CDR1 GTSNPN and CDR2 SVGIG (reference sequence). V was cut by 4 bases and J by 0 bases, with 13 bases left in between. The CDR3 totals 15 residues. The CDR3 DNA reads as TGTGCCTGGAAAACAGGATACCACTCTGGAAACACCATATATTTT. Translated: CAWKTGYHSGNTIYF.

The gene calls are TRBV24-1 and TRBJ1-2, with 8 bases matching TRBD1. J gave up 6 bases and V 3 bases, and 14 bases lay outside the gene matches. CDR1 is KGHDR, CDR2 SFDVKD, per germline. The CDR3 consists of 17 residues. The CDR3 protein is CATSDSYYQGAINGYTF. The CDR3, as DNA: TGTGCCACCAGTGATAGTTACTATCAGGGGGCGATAAATGGCTACACCTTC.

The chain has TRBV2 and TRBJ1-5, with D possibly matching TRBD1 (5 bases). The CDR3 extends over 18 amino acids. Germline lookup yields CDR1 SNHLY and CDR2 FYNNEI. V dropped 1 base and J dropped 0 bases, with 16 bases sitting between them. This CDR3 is CASSEDFGWGDSNQPQHF. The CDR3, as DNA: TGTGCCAGCAGTGAAGATTTTGGGTGGGGGGATAGCAATCAGCCCCAGCATTTT.

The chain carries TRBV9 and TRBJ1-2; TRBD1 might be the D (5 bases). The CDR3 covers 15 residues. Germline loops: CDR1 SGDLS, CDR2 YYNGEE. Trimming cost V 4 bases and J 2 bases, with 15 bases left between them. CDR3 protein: CASSPTGGGNYGYTF. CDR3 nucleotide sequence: TGTGCCAGCAGCCCTACCGGGGGAGGGAACTATGGCTACACCTTC.

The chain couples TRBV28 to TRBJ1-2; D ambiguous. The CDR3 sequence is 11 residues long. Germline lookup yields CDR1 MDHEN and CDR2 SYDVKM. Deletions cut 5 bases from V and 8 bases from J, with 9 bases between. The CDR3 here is CASSRTRGYTF. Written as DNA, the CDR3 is TGTGCCAGCAGTAGGACTCGGGGCTACACCTTC.